Reported below is one TCR beta chain. Its matching antigen is unknown. The data were taken from a study of cytomegalovirus exposure and HLA in healthy donors. The PCR used 60 Vbeta and 13 Jbeta primers. Generated by immunoSEQ multiplex PCR, the TCRdb table keeps only in-frame clones and is missing some. This sample has about 120,000 clones, with about 75% found just once. Whole-study findings and limits: TCR beta sequences reportedly predicted the HLA-A and HLA-B alleles of most subjects accurately.

The source of this sequence is a man in his sixties in good health and CMV-seropositive. Input material: PBMCs.

The CDR3 DNA sequence: TGCAGCGTAGCGGGACTAGTTGGCCAAGAGACCCAGTACTTC. Its translation is CSVAGLVGQETQYF. The chain carries TRBV29-1 and TRBJ2-5, with 8 positions matching TRBD2. V lost 6 bases to trimming and J lost 1 base; unmatched junction nucleotides: 7. The CDR3 is made up of 14 amino acids. CDR1 SQVTM and CDR2 ANQGSEA come from the germline V gene.